One and the same sample provided the 28 T cell receptor beta chains below, sequenced in a study of T cells in Graves' hyperthyroidism and ophthalmopathy. TCR beta CDR3 regions were amplified from RNA transcripts. The HTBI primer set served for first-round RT-PCR of the TCR CDR3. TCRdb passed the multiplex PCR reads through MiXCR, listing each CDR3 protein once. The top ten hold more than 7% of the sample, which has hundreds of thousands of distinct CDR3 sequences, approximately 40% seen once. The sequencing input was blood. The source is a man younger than 35 with Graves' hyperthyroidism.

This clonotype was counted ten times or more. The chain recombines TRBV15 with TRBJ1-5; D possibly corresponds to TRBD1 (5 bases). V lost 8 bases to trimming and J lost 4 bases, with 9 bases between them. The germline CDR1 and CDR2 sequences are LNHNV and YYDKDF (reference sequence). CDR3 length: 12 residues. Here the CDR3 reads CATGGGNQPQHF. The DNA for the CDR3 is TGTGCCACCGGGGGAGGAAATCAGCCCCAGCATTTT.

Many counts were recorded for this clonotype. The chain couples TRBV2 to TRBJ1-2; D uncertain. Trimming left V 1 base short and J 2 bases short, with 8 bases between. The CDR3 has 14 amino acids. Germline V gene sequence: CDR1 SNHLY, CDR2 FYNNEI. CDR3 amino acids: CASSEGAVNYGYTF. The DNA of the CDR3 is TGTGCCAGCAGTGAAGGGGCAGTAAACTATGGCTACACCTTC.

The chain employs TRBV20-1 and TRBJ1-2; the D is unclear. Germline CDR1 DFQATT, CDR2 SNEGSKA (reference sequence). The CDR3 spans 13 residues. Trimming removed 0 bases from V and 4 bases from J, with 9 bases in between. This CDR3 is CSAREERSYGYTF. In DNA form, the CDR3 reads TGCAGTGCTAGAGAGGAGAGGAGCTATGGCTACACCTTC.

In its sample, this clonotype was seen a few times. The genes are TRBV6-5 and TRBJ2-7, with D hard to call. The CDR3 has 13 residues. Trimming took 0 bases from V and 7 from J, leaving 10 bases between them. The germline CDR1 and CDR2 sequences are MNHEY and SVGAGI. The CDR3 reads CASSYSMGREQYF. The CDR3 nucleotides read TGTGCCAGCAGTTACTCGATGGGAAGGGAGCAGTACTTC.

The chain has TRBV7-3 and TRBJ2-7; D is uncertain. The length of the CDR3 is 13 residues. Trimming stripped 11 bases from V and 5 bases from J, with 19 bases between. Germline V gene lookup returns CDR1 SGHTA and CDR2 FQGTGA. The CDR3 protein is CAWSVLSGDEQYF. CDR3 DNA sequence: TGTGCCTGGAGTGTACTGTCGGGCGACGAGCAGTACTTC.

The gene calls are TRBV5-4 and TRBJ1-2; TRBD1 matches at 8 bases. CDR1 and CDR2 from the germline V gene are SGHNT and YYREEE (reference sequence). The CDR3 loop spans 15 amino acids. V dropped 4 bases and J dropped 4; count of bases not matched to a gene: 9. CDR3 sequence reads: CASSPGQDSVYGYTF. Here the CDR3 DNA reads TGTGCCAGCAGCCCGGGACAGGACAGTGTCTATGGCTACACCTTC.

This chain joins TRBV25-1 and TRBJ1-2; D is undetermined. Trimming pared 5 bases from V and 4 bases from J, leaving 11 bases between. The CDR3 runs to 13 residues. The germline CDR1 and CDR2 sequences are MGHDK and SYGVNS. The CDR3 nucleotides are TGTGCCAGCAGTTTCACTACCTCCTATGGCTACACCTTC. Encoded protein: CASSFTTSYGYTF.

This clonotype was seen ten or more times. The chain recombines TRBV29-1 with TRBJ2-5, with 8 bases matching TRBD2. CDR1 SQVTM and CDR2 ANQGSEA come from the germline V gene. The CDR3 consists of 14 residues. The V gene end was trimmed by 1 base and the J gene end by 5 bases; junction bases not matched to a gene: 6. For the CDR3, the DNA is TGCAGCGTTGAAGGGGTGACTAGCGTCGAGACCCAGTACTTC. This gives the protein CSVEGVTSVETQYF.

On this clonotype: The junction departs from germline at one end; a sequencing error may be responsible. The chain employs TRBV9 and TRBJ1-6, with unresolved D. Germline V gene lookup returns CDR1 SGDLS and CDR2 YYNGEE. The CDR3 spans 14 residues. Written as DNA, the CDR3 is TGTGCCCGCAGCGTAGGAGGAGATAATTCACCCCTCCACTTT. Its translation: CARSVGGDNSPLHF.

V gene TRBV2 combines with J gene TRBJ1-1, with no clear D. The V gene lost 7 bases and the J gene lost 7 bases, with 16 bases spanning the gap. This CDR3 has 13 residues. Germline CDR1 reads SNHLY; CDR2 reads FYNNEI. The CDR3 DNA reads as TGTGCCAGCACCCACTGGAGGCAGGTTGAAGCTTTCTTT. It codes for CASTHWRQVEAFF.

This clonotype occurred many times. The J gene is TRBJ1-6, the V gene TRBV7-8; D not resolved. V was clipped by 0 bases and J by 7 bases, with 13 bases between them. Germline V CDR1 and CDR2: SGHVS, FQNEAQ. This CDR3 contains 16 residues. CDR3 amino acids: CASSLASLGGNSPLHF. In DNA, the CDR3 is TGTGCCAGCAGCTTAGCGTCCCTGGGAGGCAATTCACCCCTCCACTTT. The whole variable domain, remainder taken from reference TRBV7-8 and TRBJ1-6, is GAGVSQSPRYKVAKRGQDVALRCDPISGHVSLFWYQQALGQGPEFLTYFQNEAQLDKSGLPSDRFFAERPEGSVSTLKIQRTQQEDSAVYLCASSLASLGGNSPLHFGNGTRLTVT.

The chain employs TRBV11-2 and TRBJ1-6; D ambiguous. Deletions cut 6 bases from V and 5 bases from J, with 14 bases between. The CDR3 length is 15 residues. The germline V gene has CDR1 SGHAT and CDR2 FQNNGV. The CDR3, as DNA: TGTGCCAGCAGAACCAGGACTGTGGATAATTCACCCCTCCACTTT. This codes for CASRTRTVDNSPLHF. The full variable domain, in which reference TRBV11-2 and TRBJ1-6 provide the parts outside the CDR3, is EAGVAQSPRYKIIEKRQSVAFWCNPISGHATLYWYQQILGQGPKLLIQFQNNGVVDDSQLPKDRFSAERLKGVDSTLKIQPAKLEDSAVYLCASRTRTVDNSPLHFGNGTRLTVT.

V is TRBV28 and J is TRBJ1-1; a possible D gene is TRBD1 (5 bases). The CDR3 length is 13 residues. CDR1 is MDHEN, CDR2 SYDVKM, per germline. V dropped 5 bases and J dropped 4 bases, with 11 bases sitting between them. DNA for the CDR3: TGTGCCAGCAGTCACGGGGGTAGCACTGAAGCTTTCTTT. Translating gives CASSHGGSTEAFF.

This rearrangement joins TRBV20-1 to TRBJ1-2; D remains unclear. CDR1 is DFQATT, CDR2 SNEGSKA, per germline (reference sequence). V was trimmed by 3 bases and J by 7 bases, leaving 3 bases between them. The CDR3 is 9 residues long. The CDR3 here is CSASAGYTF. Written as DNA, the CDR3 is TGCAGTGCTAGTGCTGGCTACACCTTC.

The sample holds a few counts of this clonotype. The J gene is TRBJ2-7, the V gene TRBV12-3 or TRBV12-4, with D unclear. The CDR3 has 14 residues. V gave up 8 bases and J gave up 3 bases, with 17 bases separating them. This CDR3 is CASSRDGLIYEQYF. The DNA for the CDR3 is TGTGCCAGCTCTCGAGACGGCCTGATCTACGAGCAGTACTTC.

This clonotype was counted once. Here the CDR3 DNA reads TGTGCCAGCAGCGGGAGTGGACAGTATAATTCACCCCTCCACTTT. It is translated as CASSGSGQYNSPLHF. The chain joins TRBV25-1 to TRBJ1-6; tentatively, D is TRBD1 (6 bases). Germline V CDR1 and CDR2: MGHDK, SYGVNS. There are 15 residues in the CDR3. Trimming left V 6 bases short and J 4 bases short, with 13 bases between.

Here the CDR3 reads CASSSGARGQVITEAFF. The CDR3 nucleotides are TGTGCCAGCAGCTCTGGGGCCAGAGGACAGGTGATCACTGAAGCTTTCTTT. This chain uses TRBV7-2 with TRBJ1-1; TRBD1 aligns across 7 bases. This CDR3 is 17 amino acids long. CDR1 SGHTA and CDR2 FQGNSA come from the germline V gene. V dropped 4 bases and J dropped 4; count of bases not matched to a gene: 15.

A few counts support this clonotype. The chain has TRBV5-1 and TRBJ2-5; 7 bases fit TRBD2. V was clipped by 2 bases and J by 5 bases; unmatched bases: 6. CDR1 is SGHRS and CDR2 is YFSETQ in the germline V gene. This CDR3 has 14 residues. CDR3 coding DNA: TGCGCCAGCAGCTTATCAGCGGGATGGGAGACCCAGTACTTC. Its translation is CASSLSAGWETQYF.

This clonotype has ten or more counts. The CDR3 here is CASSLSWANVLTF. Here the CDR3 DNA reads TGCGCCAGCAGCTTGAGTTGGGCCAACGTCCTGACTTTC. This sequence joins TRBV5-1 and TRBJ2-6; no clear D. The CDR3 contains 13 residues. V was cut by 1 base and J by 5 bases, with 4 bases left in between. From germline, CDR1 is SGHRS and CDR2 YFSETQ.

This chain joins TRBV6-1 and TRBJ2-2; D is ambiguous. Germline assignment: CDR1 MNHNS and CDR2 SASEGT. V was cut by 8 bases and J by 5 bases, with 9 bases left in between. The CDR3 runs to 12 residues. The CDR3 sequence is CASPTETGELFF. DNA of the CDR3: TGTGCCAGCCCCACCGAGACCGGGGAGCTGTTTTTT.

The V call is TRBV4-3, the J call TRBJ2-7; D gene unclear. The V and J ends lost 0 bases and 4 bases respectively, with 13 bases between them. This CDR3 comprises 15 residues. Germline values: CDR1 LGHNA, CDR2 YSLEER. This CDR3 reads CASSQEGPDGYEQYF. CDR3 in DNA: TGCGCCAGCAGCCAAGAAGGCCCGGATGGGTACGAGCAGTACTTC.

V is TRBV7-6 and J is TRBJ1-3; D not resolved. The CDR3 is 13 residues long. Germline CDR1 and CDR2: SGHVS and FNYEAQ. V lost 7 bases and J 0 bases, leaving 7 bases between the germline ends. In DNA form, the CDR3 reads TGTGCCAGCAACCCGCTCTCTGGAAACACCATATATTTT. This codes for CASNPLSGNTIYF.

This clonotype has ten or more counts. The V call is TRBV2, the J call TRBJ1-5, with a possible D match to TRBD1 (5 bases). Trimming stripped 7 bases from V and 7 bases from J, with 14 bases between. The CDR3 loop spans 13 amino acids. Germline CDR1 is SNHLY and CDR2 is FYNNEI. CDR3 nucleotides: TGTGCCAGCAACGTTCAGGGAGACCAGCCCCAGCATTTT. Its protein is CASNVQGDQPQHF.

CDR3: CASSLVVGGGYTF. In nucleotides, the CDR3 is TGTGCCAGCAGTTTGGTGGTGGGAGGTGGCTACACCTTC. This rearrangement joins TRBV12-3 or TRBV12-4 to TRBJ1-2; D remains ambiguous. V lost 3 bases, J lost 7 bases, and 12 bases lay in between. This CDR3 has 13 amino acids.

This clonotype appeared many times. The V and J genes are TRBV7-6 and TRBJ1-2; a possible D gene is TRBD1 (5 bases). Germline loops: CDR1 SGHVS, CDR2 FNYEAQ. V lost 1 base to trimming and J lost 8 bases, with 8 bases between them. The CDR3 length is 12 residues. The CDR3 reads CASSLEGLGYTF. CDR3 DNA: TGTGCCAGCAGCTTAGAGGGGCTCGGCTACACCTTC.

Many counts were recorded for this clonotype. J is TRBJ1-6 and V is TRBV19; TRBD1 aligns across 7 bases. From germline, CDR1 is LNHDA and CDR2 SQIVND (reference sequence). The CDR3 is 15 amino acids. V dropped 5 bases and J dropped 7; count of bases not matched to a gene: 8. The CDR3 loop is CASSETGPGNSPLHF. DNA of the CDR3: TGTGCCAGTAGTGAGACAGGGCCTGGAAATTCACCCCTCCACTTT.

The CDR3 nucleotides are TGTGCCAGCAGTCCTGATGAGGGGGCCGGAACTGAAGCTTTCTTT. Protein product: CASSPDEGAGTEAFF. This sequence joins TRBV6-4 and TRBJ1-1, with 7 bases aligning to TRBD1. The germline gives CDR1 MRHNA, CDR2 SNTAGT. The CDR3 loop spans 15 amino acids. With 5 bases clipped from V and 5 bases from J, the junction kept 11 bases outside the gene matches.

This clonotype was seen only a few times. This chain joins TRBV6-5 and TRBJ2-7, with TRBD1 as a possible D gene (6 bases). Deletions cut 2 bases from V and 3 bases from J, with 11 bases between. Looked up from germline, CDR1 is MNHEY and CDR2 is SVGAGI. The CDR3 totals 14 residues. For the CDR3, the DNA is TGTGCCAGCAGTTACGGCGCCAGGGGCTACGAGCAGTACTTC. Its protein is CASSYGARGYEQYF.